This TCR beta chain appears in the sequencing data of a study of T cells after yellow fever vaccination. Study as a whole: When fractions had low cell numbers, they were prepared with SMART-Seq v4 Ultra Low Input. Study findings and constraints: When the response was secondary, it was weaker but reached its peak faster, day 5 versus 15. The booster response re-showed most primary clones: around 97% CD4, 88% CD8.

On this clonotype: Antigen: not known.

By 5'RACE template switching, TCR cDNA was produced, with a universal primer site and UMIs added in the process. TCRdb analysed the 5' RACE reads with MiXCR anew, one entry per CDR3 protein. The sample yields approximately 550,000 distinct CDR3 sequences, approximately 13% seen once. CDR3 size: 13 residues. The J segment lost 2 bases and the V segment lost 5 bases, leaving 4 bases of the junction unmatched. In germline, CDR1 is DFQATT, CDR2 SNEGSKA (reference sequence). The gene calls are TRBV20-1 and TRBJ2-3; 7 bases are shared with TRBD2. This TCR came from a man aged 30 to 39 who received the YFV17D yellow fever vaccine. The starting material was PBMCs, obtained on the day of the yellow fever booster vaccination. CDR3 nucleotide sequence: TGCAGTGCTCCAGCGGGGTACACAGATACGCAGTATTTT. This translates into CSAPAGYTDTQYF.